The sequence of this TCR beta chain was determined in a study of CD8 T cells in ankylosing spondylitis. Whole-study findings and limits: In ankylosing spondylitis blood, a motif of roughly eight highly homologous TCR beta variants appeared characteristic. In synovial fluid and blood from reactive arthritis, some motif variants were previously reported. Reportedly, disease-linked clones are significantly enriched in ankylosing spondylitis patients' matched synovial fluid.

Quantitative 5'-RACE with molecular barcodes was used to make the TCR beta libraries. Each CDR3 protein gets one entry after TCRdb re-called the 5' RACE reads with MiXCR. The sample has more than 400,000 distinct CDR3 sequences; about 5.7% are singletons. This clonotype occurred many times. What it binds is unknown. The sequence derives from a male donor with ankylosing spondylitis. Sequences were obtained from blood, either unsorted or a sorted T cell fraction (not recorded which).

The CDR3 protein is CSVEDRLGYTF. The CDR3 DNA reads TGCAGCGTTGAAGATCGGTTGGGCTACACCTTC. This sequence joins TRBV29-1 and TRBJ1-2, with D hard to call. V lost 0 bases and J 8 bases, leaving 7 bases between the germline ends. Germline V gene lookup returns CDR1 SQVTM and CDR2 ANQGSEA. This CDR3 spans 11 amino acids.